One and the same sample provided the 7 T cell receptor beta chains below, sequenced in a study of cytomegalovirus exposure and HLA in healthy donors. Primers for the PCR totalled 60 Vbeta and 13 Jbeta. The assay was immunoSEQ multiplex PCR, and TCRdb's table has in-frame clones only and misses some. The table lists approximately 76,000 clones, 70% to 80% of them singletons, with 2.5% in the top ten. The sample was PBMCs. The origin of the receptors is a man aged 25 to 45 in good health and CMV-seronegative.

This chain joins TRBV9 and TRBJ2-2; D unresolved. Between the trimmed V and J ends, which lost 5 bases and 3 bases, there was a span of 5 bases. This CDR3 has 12 amino acids. Germline V gene lookup returns CDR1 SGDLS and CDR2 YYNGEE. DNA of the CDR3: TGTGCCAGCAGAAGAGACACCGGGGAGCTGTTTTTT. This codes for CASRRDTGELFF.

The J gene is TRBJ2-3, the V gene TRBV7-9; 8 positions agree with TRBD2. Germline-derived CDR1 and CDR2 are SEHNR and FQNEAQ (reference sequence). This CDR3 comprises 15 residues. The V segment lost 5 bases and the J segment 2 bases; nucleotides outside the gene matches: 6. The CDR3 DNA reads as TGTGCCAGCAGCCCTGCGGGGGGCGCCACAGATACGCAGTATTTT. The encoded protein is CASSPAGGATDTQYF. Full variable domain (remainder filled in from reference TRBV7-9 and TRBJ2-3): DTGVSQNPRHKITKRGQNVTFRCDPISEHNRLYWYRQTLGQGPEFLTYFQNEAQLEKSRLLSDRFSAERPKGSFSTLEIQRTEQGDSAMYLCASSPAGGATDTQYFGPGTRLTVL.

The chain links TRBV7-8 to TRBJ2-4, with 7 bases matching TRBD2. CDR3 length: 16 amino acids. Germline V gives CDR1 SGHVS, CDR2 FQNEAQ. The ends lost 1 base at V and 7 bases at J; junction bases unmatched: 10. CDR3 DNA sequence: TGTGCCAGCAGCTTAGGTATAAGTCTAGCGGTTAACATTCAGTACTTC. It encodes CASSLGISLAVNIQYF.

The chain employs TRBV20-1 and TRBJ1-3; 8 bases are shared with TRBD1. CDR1 is DFQATT, CDR2 SNEGSKA, per germline (reference sequence). CDR3 length: 11 amino acids. DNA of the CDR3: TGCAGCGGACAGGGAGGCAACACCATATATTTT. Encoded protein: CSGQGGNTIYF.

This clone was counted a single time. The chain employs TRBV5-6 and TRBJ1-6, with 7 bases identical to TRBD1. CDR3 size: 13 residues. The junction had 2 bases not matched to a gene; V was cut back by 3 bases and J by 8 bases. CDR1 is SGHDT and CDR2 is YYEEEE in the germline V gene. This chain's CDR3 is CASSSDRDSPLHF. DNA for the CDR3: TGTGCCAGCAGCTCCGACAGGGATTCACCCCTCCACTTT.

V usage is TRBV29-1 and J usage is TRBJ2-7; weak D call: TRBD1 (6 bases). Germline V gives CDR1 SQVTM, CDR2 ANQGSEA. CDR3 size: 12 residues. V was shortened by 4 bases and J by 7 bases, with 14 bases between the two germline ends. The CDR3: CSVGGTGREQYF. CDR3 coding DNA: TGCAGCGTTGGTGGAACAGGGCGTGAGCAGTACTTC.

This chain links TRBV4-1 with TRBJ2-3; no definite D call. The CDR3 is 13 residues long. Per germline, CDR1 MGHRA and CDR2 YSYEKL. The V end was cut by 0 bases, the J end by 5 bases, with 6 bases between. For the CDR3, the DNA is TGCGCCAGCAGCCAAGATCGAGTAGATACGCAGTATTTT. Encoded protein: CASSQDRVDTQYF.